The 6 T cell receptor beta chains listed next were all sequenced from one sample in a study of OX40 agonist ivuxolimab in advanced cancers. Sequenced by immunoSEQ multiplex PCR; TCRdb stores in-frame clones only, minus some. Of tens of thousands of clones listed, approximately 89% are singletons. Sequenced material: CD4+ or CD8+ T cells sorted from blood, taken in a trial of the OX40 agonist ivuxolimab. These receptors were taken from an adult with an advanced solid tumor such as melanoma, head and neck, liver or kidney cancer.

V and J are TRBV7-9 and TRBJ2-5; a possible D gene is TRBD1 (5 bases). CDR1 and CDR2 from the germline V gene are SEHNR and FQNEAQ (reference sequence). The CDR3 covers 13 residues. Trimming cost V 5 bases and J 3 bases, with 10 bases left between them. CDR3 in DNA: TGTGCCAGCAGCCGTCGACAGAAAGAGACCCAGTACTTC. This encodes CASSRRQKETQYF.

The chain recombines TRBV5-1 with TRBJ2-1; 11 positions agree with TRBD2. Germline values: CDR1 SGHRS, CDR2 YFSETQ. With V trimmed by 1 base and J by 0 bases, 6 bases remained unmatched. There are 18 residues in the CDR3. The DNA of the CDR3 is TGCGCCAGCAGCTTGAGACTAGCGGGAAAGAGCTCCTACAATGAGCAGTTCTTC. Its translation: CASSLRLAGKSSYNEQFF.

There are a few counts of this clone. The chain employs TRBV7-9 and TRBJ2-2; tentatively, D is TRBD1 or TRBD2 (6 bases each). The CDR3 consists of 14 residues. The V gene's germline CDR1 is SEHNR and CDR2 FQNEAQ (reference sequence). V was trimmed by 2 bases and J by 8 bases, leaving 12 bases between them. CDR3 coding DNA: TGTGCCAGCAGCTTACTGACGGGGGCTGGGGAGCTGTTTTTT. This translates into CASSLLTGAGELFF.

The chain recombines TRBV19 with TRBJ1-1; a possible D gene is TRBD1 (5 bases). The CDR3 is 15 residues long. In germline, CDR1 is LNHDA, CDR2 SQIVND (reference sequence). Trimming took 7 bases from V and 8 from J, leaving 23 bases between them. The CDR3 here is CASNGGRVRREEAFF. The CDR3 DNA is TGTGCCAGTAACGGCGGCAGGGTACGCCGTGAAGAAGCTTTCTTT.

This clone was seen only once. The chain employs TRBV5-4 and TRBJ1-1; D ambiguous. The CDR3 contains 12 residues. The germline V gene has CDR1 SGHNT and CDR2 YYREEE (reference sequence). Trimming cost V 4 bases and J 4 bases, with 8 bases left between them. This CDR3 reads CASSPLGTEAFF. CDR3 DNA sequence: TGTGCCAGCAGCCCCCTAGGCACTGAAGCTTTCTTT.

V and J are TRBV28 and TRBJ2-7; 7 bases agree with TRBD1. The germline CDR1 and CDR2 sequences are MDHEN and SYDVKM. The length of the CDR3 is 15 residues. V shed 3 bases and J 5 bases; nucleotides not matched to a gene: 10. CDR3 DNA: TGTGCCAGCAGTTTCCAATTGACAGGGCGTGACGAGCAGTACTTC. Translated: CASSFQLTGRDEQYF.